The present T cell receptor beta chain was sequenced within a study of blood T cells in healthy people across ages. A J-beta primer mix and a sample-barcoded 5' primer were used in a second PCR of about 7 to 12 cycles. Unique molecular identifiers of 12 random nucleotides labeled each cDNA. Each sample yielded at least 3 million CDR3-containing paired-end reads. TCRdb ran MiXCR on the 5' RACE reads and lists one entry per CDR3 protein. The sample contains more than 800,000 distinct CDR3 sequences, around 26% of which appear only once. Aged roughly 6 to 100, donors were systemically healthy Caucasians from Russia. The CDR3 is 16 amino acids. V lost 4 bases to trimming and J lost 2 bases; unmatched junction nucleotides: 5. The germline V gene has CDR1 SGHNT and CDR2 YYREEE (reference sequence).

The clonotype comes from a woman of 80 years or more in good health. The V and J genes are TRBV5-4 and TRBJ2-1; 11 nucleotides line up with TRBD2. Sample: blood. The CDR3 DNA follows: TGTGCCAGCAGCATTCATAGCGGGGGGGCCTACAATGAGCAGTTCTTC. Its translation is CASSIHSGGAYNEQFF.